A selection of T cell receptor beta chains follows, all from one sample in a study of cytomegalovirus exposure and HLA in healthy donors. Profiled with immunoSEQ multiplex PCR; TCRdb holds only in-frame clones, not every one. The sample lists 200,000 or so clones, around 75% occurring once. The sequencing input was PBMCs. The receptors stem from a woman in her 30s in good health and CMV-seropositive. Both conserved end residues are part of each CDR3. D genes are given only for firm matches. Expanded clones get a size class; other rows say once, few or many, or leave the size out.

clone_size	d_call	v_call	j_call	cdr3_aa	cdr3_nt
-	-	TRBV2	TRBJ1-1	CASKPGPFGAFF	TGTGCCAGCAAACCAGGGCCATTCGGGGCTTTCTTT
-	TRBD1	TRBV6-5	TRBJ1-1	CASSPHGQGGTEAFF	TGTGCCAGCAGCCCCCATGGACAGGGGGGCACTGAAGCTTTCTTT
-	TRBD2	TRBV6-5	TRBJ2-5	CASSGGGYQETQYF	TGTGCCAGCAGTGGCGGGGGGTACCAAGAGACCCAGTACTTC
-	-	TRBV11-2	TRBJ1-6	CASSSPGDNSPLHF	TGTGCCAGCAGCTCACCGGGAGATAATTCACCCCTCCACTTT
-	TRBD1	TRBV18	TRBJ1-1	CASSTGQMNTEAFF	TGTGCCAGCTCAACGGGACAGATGAACACTGAAGCTTTCTTT
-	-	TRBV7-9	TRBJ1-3	CASSLASTVTGNTIYF	TGTGCCAGCAGCTTAGCGTCGACAGTTACTGGAAACACCATATATTTT
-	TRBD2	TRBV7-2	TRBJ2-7	CASSSRGSGRRSYEQYF	TGTGCCAGCAGCTCCCGAGGTAGCGGGAGACGCTCCTACGAGCAGTACTTC
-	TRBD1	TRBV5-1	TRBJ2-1	CASSFGTGTYNEQFF	TGCGCCAGCAGCTTCGGGACAGGGACCTACAATGAGCAGTTCTTC
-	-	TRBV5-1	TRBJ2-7	CASSLVMRQGDEQYF	TGCGCCAGCAGCTTGGTGATGCGGCAGGGTGACGAGCAGTACTTC
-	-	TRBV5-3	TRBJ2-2	CARTFGELFF	TGTGCCAGAACGTTCGGGGAGCTGTTTTTT
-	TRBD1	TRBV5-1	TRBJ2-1	CASTRSGQGTNEQFF	TGCGCCAGCACCCGGTCGGGACAGGGGACGAATGAGCAGTTCTTC
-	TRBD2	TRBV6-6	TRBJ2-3	CATQLAGAPDTQYF	TGTGCCACCCAGTTAGCGGGGGCCCCAGATACGCAGTATTTT
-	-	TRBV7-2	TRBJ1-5	CASSLLEGNQPQHF	TGTGCCAGCAGCTTGTTAGAAGGCAATCAGCCCCAGCATTTT
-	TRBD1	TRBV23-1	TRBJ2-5	CASSEDRDEEKETQYF	TGCGCCAGCAGTGAGGACAGGGACGAGGAAAAAGAGACCCAGTACTTC
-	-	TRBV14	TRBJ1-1	CASSQQIEAFF	TGTGCCAGCAGCCAACAAATTGAAGCTTTCTTT
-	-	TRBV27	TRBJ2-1	CASRPSGDEQFF	TGTGCCAGCAGACCCTCAGGGGATGAGCAGTTCTTC
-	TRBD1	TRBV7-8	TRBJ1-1	CASSPMKDRGTEAFF	TGTGCCAGCAGCCCGATGAAGGACAGGGGGACTGAAGCTTTCTTT
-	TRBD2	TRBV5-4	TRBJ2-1	CASSLSSGSYNEQFF	TGTGCCAGCAGCTTAAGTAGCGGGTCTTACAATGAGCAGTTCTTC
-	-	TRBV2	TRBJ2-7	CASSRAGTFDTVGGLYEQYF	TGTGCCAGCAGTCGAGCCGGGACTTTCGATACAGTGGGCGGGCTATACGAGCAGTACTTC
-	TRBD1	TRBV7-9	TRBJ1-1	CASSLGDRSDTEAFF	TGTGCCAGCAGCTTAGGGGACAGATCGGACACTGAAGCTTTCTTT
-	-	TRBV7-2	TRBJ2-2	CASSRGVAWTGELFF	TGTGCCAGCAGCCGCGGGGTAGCTTGGACCGGGGAGCTGTTTTTT
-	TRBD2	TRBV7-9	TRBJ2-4	CASSERTSDFYIQYF	TGTGCCAGCAGCGAGAGGACTAGCGATTTTTACATTCAGTACTTC
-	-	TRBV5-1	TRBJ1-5	CASSLAGQRNQPQHF	TGCGCCAGCAGCTTGGCTGGGCAGCGCAATCAGCCCCAGCATTTT
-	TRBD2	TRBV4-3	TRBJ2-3	CASSQDGPLAGDSTDTQYF	TGCGCCAGCAGCCAAGATGGGCCCTTAGCGGGGGATAGCACAGATACGCAGTATTTT
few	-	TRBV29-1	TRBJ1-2	CSVEGLGTDGYTF	TGCAGCGTTGAAGGATTGGGGACTGATGGCTACACCTTC
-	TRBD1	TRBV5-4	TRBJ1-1	CASSSTGFGTEAFF	TGTGCCAGCAGCTCGACAGGGTTTGGCACTGAAGCTTTCTTT
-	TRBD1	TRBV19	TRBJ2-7	CASSPQDRGSSYEQYF	TGTGCCAGTAGTCCCCAAGACAGGGGCTCTTCCTACGAGCAGTACTTC
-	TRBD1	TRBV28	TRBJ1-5	CASSLMGQGDQPQHF	TGTGCCAGCAGTTTAATGGGACAGGGTGATCAGCCCCAGCATTTT
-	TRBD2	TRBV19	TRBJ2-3	CASSIPGGDGTDTQYF	TGTGCCAGTAGTATACCGGGAGGGGATGGCACAGATACGCAGTATTTT
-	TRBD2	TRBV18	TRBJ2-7	CASSASGDTYEQYF	TGTGCCAGCTCAGCTAGCGGGGACACCTACGAGCAGTACTTC
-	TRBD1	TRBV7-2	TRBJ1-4	CASSYRQGGEKLFF	TGTGCCAGCAGCTATCGACAGGGAGGCGAAAAACTGTTTTTT
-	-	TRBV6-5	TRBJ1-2	CASSRDGNYGYTF	TGTGCCAGCAGTCGCGACGGGAACTATGGCTACACCTTC
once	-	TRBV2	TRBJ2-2	CATLDAAGELFF	TGTGCCACCTTGGATGCGGCCGGGGAGCTGTTTTTT
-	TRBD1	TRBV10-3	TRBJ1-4	CAISGSTGGAEKLFF	TGTGCCATCAGCGGGTCGACAGGGGGCGCGGAAAAACTGTTTTTT
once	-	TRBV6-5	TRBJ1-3	CASIGGGGGNTIYF	TGTGCCAGCATCGGGGGAGGGGGTGGAAACACCATATATTTT
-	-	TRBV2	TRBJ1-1	CASSNSRNTEAFF	TGTGCCAGCAGTAACTCGAGGAACACTGAAGCTTTCTTT
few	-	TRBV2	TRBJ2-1	CASSDPVTSHEQFF	TGTGCCAGCAGTGATCCCGTAACTAGCCATGAGCAGTTCTTC
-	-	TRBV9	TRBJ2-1	CASSIVSGSYNEQFF	TGTGCCAGCAGCATCGTTAGCGGCTCCTACAATGAGCAGTTCTTC
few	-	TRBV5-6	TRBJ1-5	CASSAGRGYQPQHF	TGTGCCAGCAGCGCGGGCAGAGGCTATCAGCCCCAGCATTTT
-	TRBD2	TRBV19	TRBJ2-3	CASSPRLAGGRDTQYF	TGTGCCAGTAGTCCCCGACTAGCGGGGGGCCGCGATACGCAGTATTTT
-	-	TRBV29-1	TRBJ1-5	CSVGLTPLTLSNQPQHF	TGCAGCGTTGGCTTGACTCCCCTAACCTTAAGCAATCAGCCCCAGCATTTT
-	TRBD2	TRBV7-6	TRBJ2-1	CASSPGTSGALEQFF	TGTGCCAGCAGCCCCGGGACTAGCGGGGCTCTTGAGCAGTTCTTC
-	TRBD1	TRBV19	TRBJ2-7	CASSLGTGYLDEQYF	TGTGCCAGTAGTCTCGGGACAGGGTATCTGGACGAGCAGTACTTC
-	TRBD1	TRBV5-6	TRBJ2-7	CASSLRGGAWAYEQYF	TGTGCCAGCAGCTTGCGAGGGGGCGCATGGGCCTACGAGCAGTACTTC
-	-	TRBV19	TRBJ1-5	CASSRGGGGNQPQHF	TGTGCCAGTAGTCGGGGGGGAGGAGGCAATCAGCCCCAGCATTTT
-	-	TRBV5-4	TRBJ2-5	CASSQPLGQGQETQYF	TGTGCCAGCAGCCAACCCCTCGGCCAGGGCCAAGAGACCCAGTACTTC
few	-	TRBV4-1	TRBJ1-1	CASSQDYGFAEAFF	TGCGCCAGCAGCCAAGATTACGGTTTTGCTGAAGCTTTCTTT
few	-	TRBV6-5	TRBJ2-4	CASRSIGGAKNIQYF	TGTGCCAGCAGAAGCATCGGAGGAGCCAAAAACATTCAGTACTTC
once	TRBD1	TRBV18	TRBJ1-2	CASSPSGTGVAYGYTF	TGTGCCAGCTCACCTTCAGGGACAGGAGTGGCCTATGGTTACACCTTC
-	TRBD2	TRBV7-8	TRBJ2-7	CASTEPGTSGYEQYF	TGTGCCAGCACCGAACCCGGGACTAGCGGCTACGAGCAGTACTTC